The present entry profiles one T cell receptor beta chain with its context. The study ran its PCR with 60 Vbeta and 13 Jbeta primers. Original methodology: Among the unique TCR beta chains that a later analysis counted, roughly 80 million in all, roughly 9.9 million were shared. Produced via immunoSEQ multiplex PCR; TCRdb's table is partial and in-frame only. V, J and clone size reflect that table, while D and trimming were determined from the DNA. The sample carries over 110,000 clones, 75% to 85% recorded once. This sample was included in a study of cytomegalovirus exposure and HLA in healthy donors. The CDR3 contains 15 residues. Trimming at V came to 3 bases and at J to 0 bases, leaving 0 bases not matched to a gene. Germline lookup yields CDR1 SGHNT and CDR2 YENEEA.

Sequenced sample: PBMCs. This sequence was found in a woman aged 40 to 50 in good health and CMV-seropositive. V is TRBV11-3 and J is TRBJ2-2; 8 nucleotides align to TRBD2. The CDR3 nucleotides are TGTGCCAGCAGCTTTAGCGGGGCGAACACCGGGGAGCTGTTTTTT. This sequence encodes CASSFSGANTGELFF. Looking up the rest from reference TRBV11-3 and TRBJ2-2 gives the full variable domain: EAGVVQSPRYKIIEKKQPVAFWCNPISGHNTLYWYLQNLGQGPELLIRYENEEAVDDSQLPKDRFSAERLKGVDSTLKIQPAELGDSAVYLCASSFSGANTGELFFGEGSRLTVL.